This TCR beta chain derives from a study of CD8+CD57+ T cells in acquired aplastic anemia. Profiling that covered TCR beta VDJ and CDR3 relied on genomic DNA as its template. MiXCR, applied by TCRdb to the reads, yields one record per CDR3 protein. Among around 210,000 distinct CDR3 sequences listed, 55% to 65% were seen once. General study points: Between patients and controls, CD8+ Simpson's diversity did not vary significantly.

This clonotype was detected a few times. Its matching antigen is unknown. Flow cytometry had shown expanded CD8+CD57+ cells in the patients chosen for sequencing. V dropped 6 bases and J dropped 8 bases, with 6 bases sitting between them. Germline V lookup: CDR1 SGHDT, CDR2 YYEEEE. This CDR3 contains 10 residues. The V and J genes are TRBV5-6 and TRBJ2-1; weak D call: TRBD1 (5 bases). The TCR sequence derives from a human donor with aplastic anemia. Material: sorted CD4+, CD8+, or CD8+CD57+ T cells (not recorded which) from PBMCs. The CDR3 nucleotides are TGTGCCAGCAAAGGGGATGAGCAGTTCTTC. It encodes CASKGDEQFF.